Following are 9 T cell receptor beta chains from one sample sequenced in a study of blood T cell repertoires in COVID-19 (dated by TCRdb to 2019 to 2021). Library preparation was by the immunoSEQ multiplex PCR assay. The source is immuneACCESS, and TCRdb retained only in-frame sequences with V and J called. Part of the clones is not carried over; for the studies checked, unresolved V genes explain less than half of this, and the remainder is unexplained. The sample includes just over 60,000 clones, with around 85% observed a single time. 18% of the sample comes from the top ten. Sequenced sample: peripheral blood. These receptors originate from a man aged 55 to 69 with acute or convalescent COVID-19.

This chain joins TRBV7-9 and TRBJ1-2; D gene uncertain. The CDR3 is 14 residues long. V was trimmed by 1 base and J by 5 bases, leaving 11 bases between them. Germline CDR1 reads SEHNR; CDR2 reads FQNEAQ (reference sequence). As DNA, the CDR3 is TGTGCCAGCAGCTTAGGGGCAGCTTCATATGGCTACACCTTC. Translation: CASSLGAASYGYTF.

J is TRBJ2-1 and V is TRBV30; perhaps TRBD2 as D (5 bases). The CDR3 runs to 13 residues. V shed 8 bases and J shed 7 bases, with 18 bases lying between them. Germline V gene data show CDR1 as GTSNPN and CDR2 as SVGIG (reference sequence). The CDR3: CAEALGFENEQFF. The CDR3 DNA follows: TGTGCCGAAGCACTAGGTTTTGAAAATGAGCAGTTCTTC. Complete variable domain (other parts from reference TRBV30 and TRBJ2-1): SQTIHQWPATLVQPVGSPLSLECTVEGTSNPNLYWYRQAAGRGLQLLFYSVGIGQISSEVPQNLSASRPQDRQFILSSKKLLLSDSGFYLCAEALGFENEQFFGPGTRLTVL.

The chain recombines TRBV11-2 with TRBJ1-1; D not certain. The CDR3 is made up of 13 amino acids. With 4 bases removed from V and 4 bases from J, the gap between germline ends came to 10 bases. Germline CDR1 is SGHAT and CDR2 is FQNNGV. CDR3 amino acids: CASSWETITEAFF. CDR3 DNA sequence: TGTGCCAGCAGCTGGGAGACTATCACTGAAGCTTTCTTT. Combining the CDR3 with reference TRBV11-2 and TRBJ1-1 gives the whole variable domain EAGVAQSPRYKIIEKRQSVAFWCNPISGHATLYWYQQILGQGPKLLIQFQNNGVVDDSQLPKDRFSAERLKGVDSTLKIQPAKLEDSAVYLCASSWETITEAFFGQGTRLTVV.

The chain joins TRBV11-2 to TRBJ2-5, with D perhaps matching TRBD1 (5 bases). The germline V and J ends were trimmed by 5 bases and 2 bases, with 9 bases remaining between them. Looked up from germline, CDR1 is SGHAT and CDR2 is FQNNGV. CDR3 length equals 13 residues. CDR3: CASSRDSQETQYF. The CDR3 DNA is TGTGCCAGCAGCCGAGACAGTCAAGAGACCCAGTACTTC. Based on the CDR3 plus reference TRBV11-2 and TRBJ2-5, the full variable domain is EAGVAQSPRYKIIEKRQSVAFWCNPISGHATLYWYQQILGQGPKLLIQFQNNGVVDDSQLPKDRFSAERLKGVDSTLKIQPAKLEDSAVYLCASSRDSQETQYFGPGTRLLVL.

This rearrangement joins TRBV3-1 (or the pseudogene TRBV3-2) to TRBJ1-5, with D maybe TRBD1 (6 bases). CDR3 length: 15 residues. V lost 0 bases and J lost 7, with 13 bases in between. CDR1 is LGHDT, CDR2 YNNKEL, per germline (reference sequence). The CDR3 loop reads CASSQDWGGGQPQHF. For the CDR3, the DNA is TGTGCCAGCAGCCAAGACTGGGGAGGGGGGCAGCCCCAGCATTTT.

As to this clone: One end of the junction does not line up with germline, which may come from a read error. The chain links TRBV7-7 to TRBJ2-3, with D possibly matching TRBD2 (5 bases). The germline V gene encodes CDR1 SSHAT and CDR2 FNYEAQ (reference sequence). The CDR3 contains 15 residues. The CDR3 sequence is CASSLGSSRSDTQYF. For the CDR3, the DNA is TGTGCTAGCAGCTTAGGGAGCTCGCGGAGCGATACGCAGTATTTT.

The chain has TRBV21-1 and TRBJ2-1; the table assigns TRBD2, which was not confirmed against the DNA. TRBV21-1 is recorded as a pseudogene. The CDR3 length is 16 residues. The CDR3 coding sequence is TGTGCCAGCAGCACCCCGTGGGGGACTAGCGGGAGGGGAGAGTTCTTC. Translating gives CASSTPWGTSGRGEFF.

This clone was recorded only once. The chain combines TRBV19 with TRBJ1-2; 12 bases agree with TRBD1. This CDR3 region has 16 residues. Trimming removed 5 bases from V and 8 bases from J; junction bases left unmatched: 12. The germline CDR1 and CDR2 sequences are LNHDA and SQIVND (reference sequence). The chain's CDR3 is CASSLLAGQGADGYTF. The CDR3 DNA sequence: TGTGCCAGTAGTTTGCTAGCGGGACAGGGGGCTGACGGCTACACCTTC.

The chain is built from TRBV7-9 and TRBJ1-3; D is unclear. The V and J ends lost 5 bases and 1 base respectively, with 9 bases between them. Germline assignment: CDR1 SEHNR and CDR2 FQNEAQ (reference sequence). This CDR3 is built from 14 residues. CDR3 nucleotide sequence: TGTGCCAGCAGCCCCCCCCGTTCTGGAAACACCATATATTTT. The encoded protein is CASSPPRSGNTIYF.